A single sample is the source of the 4 T cell receptor beta chains below, sequenced in a study of blood T cells in healthy people across ages. The authors ran a second PCR of about 6 to 12 cycles using a sample-barcoded 5' primer and a J-beta primer mix. MiXCR, run by TCRdb on the 5' RACE reads, gives a single entry per CDR3 protein. This table holds approximately 900,000 distinct CDR3 sequences, around 48% found once. The source material was blood. Source of these receptors: a young man in good health.

This clonotype has ten or more counts. Here the CDR3 reads CASSGGTGAYEQYF. CDR3 in DNA: TGTGCCAGCAGCGGAGGGACAGGAGCCTACGAGCAGTACTTC. This chain connects TRBV6-6 to TRBJ2-7; TRBD1 matches at 8 bases. V trimming: 6 bases; J trimming: 2 bases; junction bases outside the gene matches: 6. Germline V CDR1 and CDR2: MNHNY, SVGAGI (reference sequence). This CDR3 is 14 amino acids long.

J is TRBJ1-1 and V is TRBV24-1; D is possibly TRBD1 (6 bases). Trimming removed 7 bases at V and 0 bases at J, with 8 bases between. CDR3 size: 13 residues. Per the germline V gene, CDR1 is KGHDR and CDR2 is SFDVKD. CDR3 sequence: CATRDSLNTEAFF. CDR3 in DNA: TGTGCCACCAGGGACAGTTTGAACACTGAAGCTTTCTTT.

The chain uses TRBV28 and TRBJ2-3; weak D call: TRBD2 (6 bases). CDR3 length: 15 amino acids. CDR1 is MDHEN and CDR2 is SYDVKM in the germline V gene. Deletions cut 11 bases from V and 0 bases from J, with 18 bases between. This CDR3 reads CAALAGRSSTDTQYF. CDR3 coding DNA: TGTGCCGCCCTTGCGGGGAGGAGTAGCACAGATACGCAGTATTTT.

This clonotype was recorded only once. The chain links TRBV21-1 to TRBJ1-4. TRBV21-1 is a documented pseudogene. The CDR3 is 19 residues long. The CDR3 sequence: CASSRFLGEGGPTNEKLFF. The DNA for the CDR3 is TGTGCCAGCAGCAGGTTCTTGGGGGAGGGTGGTCCAACTAATGAAAAACTGTTTTTT.